The entry below describes one T cell receptor (beta chain). Its antigen is still unknown. Germline values: CDR1 KGHSH, CDR2 LQKENI. The CDR3 has 13 amino acids. Trimming took off 7 bases at V and 0 bases at J, with 9 bases between the two ends. The PCR employed 60 Vbeta primers together with 13 Jbeta primers. Only in-frame clones appear in the TCRdb table, and some are missing; sequencing was by immunoSEQ multiplex PCR. The data contain 120,000 or so clones, about 72% of them singletons. The entry originates in a study of cytomegalovirus exposure and HLA in healthy donors. Study results and limitations: Most TCR sequences were uncommon, yet certain public TCRs appeared in many donors. Accurate prediction of HLA-A and HLA-B alleles (for most subjects) was reportedly achieved from TCR beta sequences. HLA alleles were associated with roughly 15,000 TCR beta sequences in a later analysis at 0.05 false discovery rate. A reported reduction in N-insertions relative to the approximately 640-donor mean was seen in an Asian-associated ancestry cluster in a later analysis.

The sample comprised PBMCs. This receptor was identified in a young man in good health and CMV-seropositive. The rearrangement links TRBV18 to TRBJ1-1, with D perhaps TRBD1 (6 bases). The CDR3 coding sequence is TGTGCCAGCTTAGGACAGCTGAACACTGAAGCTTTCTTT. Amino acids: CASLGQLNTEAFF. Full variable domain (outside the CDR3, taken from reference TRBV18 and TRBJ1-1): NAGVMQNPRHLVRRRGQEARLRCSPMKGHSHVYWYRQLPEEGLKFMVYLQKENIIDESGMPKERFSAEFPKEGPSILRIQQVVRGDSAAYFCASLGQLNTEAFFGQGTRLTVV.